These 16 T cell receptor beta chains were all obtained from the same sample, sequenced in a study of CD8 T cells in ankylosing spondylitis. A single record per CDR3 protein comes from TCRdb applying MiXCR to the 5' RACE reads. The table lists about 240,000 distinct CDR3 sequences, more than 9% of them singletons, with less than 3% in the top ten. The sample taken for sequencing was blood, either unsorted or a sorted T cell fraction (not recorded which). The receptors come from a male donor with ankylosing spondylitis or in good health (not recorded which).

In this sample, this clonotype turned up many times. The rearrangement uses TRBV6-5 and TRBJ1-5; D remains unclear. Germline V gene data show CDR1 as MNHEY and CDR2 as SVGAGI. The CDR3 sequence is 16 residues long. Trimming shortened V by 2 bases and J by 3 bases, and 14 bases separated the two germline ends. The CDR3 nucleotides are TGTGCCAGCAGTTACACCCGGCCGGGTCTCAATCAGCCCCAGCATTTT. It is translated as CASSYTRPGLNQPQHF.

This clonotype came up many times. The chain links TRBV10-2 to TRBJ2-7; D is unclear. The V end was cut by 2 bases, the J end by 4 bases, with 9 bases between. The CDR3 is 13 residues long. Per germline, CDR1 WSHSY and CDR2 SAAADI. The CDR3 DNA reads TGCGCCAGCAGTGAGGTCCCCTTTTACGAGCAGTACTTC. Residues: CASSEVPFYEQYF.

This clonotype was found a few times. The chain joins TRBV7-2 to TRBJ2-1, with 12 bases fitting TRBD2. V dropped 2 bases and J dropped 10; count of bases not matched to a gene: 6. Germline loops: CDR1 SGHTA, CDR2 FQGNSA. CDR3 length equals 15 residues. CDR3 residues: CASSLTPSGGAEQFF. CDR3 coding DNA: TGTGCCAGCAGCTTAACGCCTAGCGGGGGGGCGGAGCAGTTCTTC.

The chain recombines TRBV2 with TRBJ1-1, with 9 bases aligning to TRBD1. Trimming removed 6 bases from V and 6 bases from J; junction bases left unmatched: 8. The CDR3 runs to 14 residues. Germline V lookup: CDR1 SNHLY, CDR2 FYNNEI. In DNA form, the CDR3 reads TGTGCCAGCAGAGCTACCGGGACAGGGTCTGAAGCTTTCTTT. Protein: CASRATGTGSEAFF.

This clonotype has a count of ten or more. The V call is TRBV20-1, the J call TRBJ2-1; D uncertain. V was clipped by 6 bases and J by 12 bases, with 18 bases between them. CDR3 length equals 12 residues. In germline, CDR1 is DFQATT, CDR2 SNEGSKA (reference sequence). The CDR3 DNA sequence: TGCAGTGCCTCCTCGGAATTACTTCGGCAGTTCTTC. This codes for CSASSELLRQFF.

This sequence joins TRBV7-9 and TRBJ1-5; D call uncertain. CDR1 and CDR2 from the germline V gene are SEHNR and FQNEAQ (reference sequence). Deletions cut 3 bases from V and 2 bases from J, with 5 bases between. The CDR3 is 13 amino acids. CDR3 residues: CASSFEGNQPQHF. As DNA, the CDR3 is TGTGCCAGCAGCTTTGAGGGCAATCAGCCCCAGCATTTT.

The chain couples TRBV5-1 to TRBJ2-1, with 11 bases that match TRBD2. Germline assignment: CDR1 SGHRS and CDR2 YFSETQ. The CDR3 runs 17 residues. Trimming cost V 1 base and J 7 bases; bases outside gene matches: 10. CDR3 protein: CASSLPHTSGSGNEQFF. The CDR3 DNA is TGCGCCAGCAGCTTGCCACATACTAGCGGGAGTGGGAATGAGCAGTTCTTC.

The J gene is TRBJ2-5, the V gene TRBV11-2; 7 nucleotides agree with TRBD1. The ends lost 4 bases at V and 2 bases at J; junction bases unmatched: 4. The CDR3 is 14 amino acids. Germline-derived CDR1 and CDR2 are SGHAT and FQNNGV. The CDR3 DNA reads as TGTGCCAGCAGCTACAGGGGATTACAAGAGACCCAGTACTTC. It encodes CASSYRGLQETQYF. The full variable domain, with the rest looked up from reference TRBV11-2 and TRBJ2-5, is EAGVAQSPRYKIIEKRQSVAFWCNPISGHATLYWYQQILGQGPKLLIQFQNNGVVDDSQLPKDRFSAERLKGVDSTLKIQPAKLEDSAVYLCASSYRGLQETQYFGPGTRLLVL.

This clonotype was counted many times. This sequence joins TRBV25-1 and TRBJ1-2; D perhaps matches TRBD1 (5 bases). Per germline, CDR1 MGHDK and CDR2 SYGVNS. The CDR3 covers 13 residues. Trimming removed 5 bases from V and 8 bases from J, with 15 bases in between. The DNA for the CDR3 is TGTGCCAGCAGTCCCCAGGGCGCTGGCGGCTACACCTTC. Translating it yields CASSPQGAGGYTF.

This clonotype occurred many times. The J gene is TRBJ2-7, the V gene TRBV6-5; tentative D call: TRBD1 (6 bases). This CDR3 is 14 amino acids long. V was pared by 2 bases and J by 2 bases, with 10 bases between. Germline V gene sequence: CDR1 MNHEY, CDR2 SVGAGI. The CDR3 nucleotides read TGTGCCAGCAGTTACCTGACAGGCGCCTACGAGCAGTACTTC. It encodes CASSYLTGAYEQYF.

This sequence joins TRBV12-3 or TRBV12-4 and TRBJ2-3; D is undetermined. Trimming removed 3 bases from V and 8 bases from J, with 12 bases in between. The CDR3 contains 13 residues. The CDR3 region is CASSFTAAATQYF. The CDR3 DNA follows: TGTGCCAGCAGTTTTACAGCCGCAGCTACGCAGTATTTT.

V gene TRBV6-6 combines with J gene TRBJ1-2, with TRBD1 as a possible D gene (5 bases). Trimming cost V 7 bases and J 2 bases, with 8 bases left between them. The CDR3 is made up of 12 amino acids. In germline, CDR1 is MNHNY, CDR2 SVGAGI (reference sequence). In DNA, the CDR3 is TGTGCCAGCAAGGGGAACAACTATGGCTACACCTTC. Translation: CASKGNNYGYTF.

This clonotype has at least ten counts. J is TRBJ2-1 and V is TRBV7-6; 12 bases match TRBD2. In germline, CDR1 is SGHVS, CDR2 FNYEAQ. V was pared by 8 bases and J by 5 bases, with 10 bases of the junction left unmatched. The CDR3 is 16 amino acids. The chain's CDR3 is CASLRELAGGNNEQFF. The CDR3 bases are TGTGCCAGCCTTCGCGAGCTAGCGGGGGGGAACAATGAGCAGTTCTTC.

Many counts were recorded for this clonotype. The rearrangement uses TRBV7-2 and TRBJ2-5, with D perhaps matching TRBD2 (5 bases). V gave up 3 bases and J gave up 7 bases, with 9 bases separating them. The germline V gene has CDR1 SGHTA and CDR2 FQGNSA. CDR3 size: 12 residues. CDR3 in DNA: TGTGCCAGCAGCTTGAACCGGGGGACCCAGTACTTC. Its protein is CASSLNRGTQYF.

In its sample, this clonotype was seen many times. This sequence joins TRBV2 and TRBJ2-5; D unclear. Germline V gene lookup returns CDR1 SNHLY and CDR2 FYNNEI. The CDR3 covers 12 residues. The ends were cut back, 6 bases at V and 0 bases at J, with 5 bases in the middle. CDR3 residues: CASRPDQETQYF. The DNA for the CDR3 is TGTGCCAGCAGGCCAGACCAAGAGACCCAGTACTTC.

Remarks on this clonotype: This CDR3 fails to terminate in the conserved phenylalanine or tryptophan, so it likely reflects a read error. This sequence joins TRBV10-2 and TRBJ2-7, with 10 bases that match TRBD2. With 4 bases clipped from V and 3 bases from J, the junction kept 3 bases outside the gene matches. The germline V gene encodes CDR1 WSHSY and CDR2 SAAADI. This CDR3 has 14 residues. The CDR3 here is CASSVSSGSYEQYL. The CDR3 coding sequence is TGCGCCAGCAGTGTATCTAGCGGGAGCTACGAGCAGTACTTG.